This T cell receptor beta chain emerged from a study of control samples from healthy donors and cancer patients. Generated by immunoSEQ multiplex PCR, the TCRdb table keeps only in-frame clones and is missing some. The repertoire holds some 250,000 clones, around 80% seen once, with roughly 14% in the top ten. Germline V gene lookup returns CDR1 MRHNA and CDR2 SNTAGT. Trimming removed 5 bases from V and 5 bases from J, with 12 bases in between. CDR3 length: 13 amino acids. V and J are TRBV6-4 and TRBJ1-1; no definite D call. Material: PBMCs. The TCR sequence derives from a woman aged 55-75 years with lung cancer. The CDR3: CASSPTIGTEAFF. CDR3 coding DNA: TGTGCCAGCAGTCCAACCATCGGGACTGAAGCTTTCTTT.